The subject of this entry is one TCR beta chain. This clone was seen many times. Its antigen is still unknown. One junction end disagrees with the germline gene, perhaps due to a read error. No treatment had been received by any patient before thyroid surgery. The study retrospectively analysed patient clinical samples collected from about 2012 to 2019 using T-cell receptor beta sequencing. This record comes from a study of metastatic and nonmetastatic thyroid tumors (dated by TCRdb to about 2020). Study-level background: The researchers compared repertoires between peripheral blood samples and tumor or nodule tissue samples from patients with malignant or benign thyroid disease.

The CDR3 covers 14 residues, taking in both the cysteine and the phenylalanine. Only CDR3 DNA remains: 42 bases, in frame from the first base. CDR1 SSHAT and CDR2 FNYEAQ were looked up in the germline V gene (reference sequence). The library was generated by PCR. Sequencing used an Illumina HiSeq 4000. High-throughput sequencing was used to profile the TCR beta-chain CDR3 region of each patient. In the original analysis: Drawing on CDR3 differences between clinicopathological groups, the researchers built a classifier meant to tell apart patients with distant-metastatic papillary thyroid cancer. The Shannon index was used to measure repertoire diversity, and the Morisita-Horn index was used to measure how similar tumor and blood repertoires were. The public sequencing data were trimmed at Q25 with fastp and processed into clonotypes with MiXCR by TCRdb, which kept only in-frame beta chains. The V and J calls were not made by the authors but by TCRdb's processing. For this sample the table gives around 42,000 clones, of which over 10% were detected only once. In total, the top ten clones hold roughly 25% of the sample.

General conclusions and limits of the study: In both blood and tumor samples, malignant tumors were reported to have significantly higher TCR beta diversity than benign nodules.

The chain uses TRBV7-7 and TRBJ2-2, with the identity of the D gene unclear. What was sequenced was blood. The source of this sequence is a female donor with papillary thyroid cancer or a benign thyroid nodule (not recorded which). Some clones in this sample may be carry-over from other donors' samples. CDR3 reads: CASSLMANTGELFF. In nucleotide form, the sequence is TGTGCTAGCAGCTTAATGGCCAACACCGGGGAGCTGTTTTTT.